Presented here are 7 T cell receptor beta chains from one specimen sequenced in a study of CD8 T cells in Susac syndrome. Random hexamers were used to reverse transcribe an amount of roughly 0.45 to 1 ug RNA. TCRdb called the immunoSEQ multiplex PCR reads again in MiXCR, with one record for every CDR3 protein. Of hundreds of thousands of distinct CDR3 sequences listed, 93% are singletons. Input material: CD4+ T cells from PBMCs. The receptor set was obtained from a human donor with multiple sclerosis.

The rearrangement joins TRBV11-2 to TRBJ2-7; D uncertain. There are 13 residues in the CDR3. From germline, CDR1 is SGHAT and CDR2 FQNNGV. V gave up 4 bases and J gave up 4 bases, with 11 bases separating them. DNA of the CDR3: TGTGCCAGCAGCTCCCGAGCATGGTACGAGCAGTACTTC. Protein product: CASSSRAWYEQYF.

In nucleotides, the CDR3 is TGCAGTGCTAGCTATAGCGGCGGCGGGGAGCTGTTTTTT. Residues: CSASYSGGGELFF. This chain uses TRBV20-1 with TRBJ2-2, with TRBD2 as a possible D gene (6 bases). Per the germline V gene, CDR1 is DFQATT and CDR2 is SNEGSKA (reference sequence). The ends were cut back, 3 bases at V and 7 bases at J, with 12 bases in the middle. This CDR3 region has 13 residues.

The J gene is TRBJ2-3, the V gene TRBV12-3 or TRBV12-4, with D tentatively TRBD2 (6 bases). This CDR3 comprises 14 residues. The V and J ends lost 6 bases and 0 bases respectively, with 10 bases between them. The CDR3 region has the DNA TGTGCCAGCAGGATTAGCGGAAGCACAGATACGCAGTATTTT. Translating it yields CASRISGSTDTQYF.

This sequence joins TRBV20-1 and TRBJ2-7, with 7 bases aligning to TRBD1. The CDR3 is 13 amino acids. Germline V CDR1 and CDR2: DFQATT, SNEGSKA (reference sequence). The trim removed 3 bases at V and 6 bases at J, leaving 8 bases unmatched. The CDR3: CSASGQGVGEQYV. The CDR3 nucleotides are TGCAGTGCTAGCGGGCAGGGGGTGGGCGAGCAGTACGTC.

The V call is TRBV4-1, the J call TRBJ1-2, with TRBD1 identical over 7 bases. The CDR3 has 14 residues. The V gene end was trimmed by 8 bases and the J gene end by 0 bases; junction bases not matched to a gene: 6. Germline V gene data show CDR1 as MGHRA and CDR2 as YSYEKL. The CDR3 spells CASAQGLANYGYTF. CDR3 coding DNA: TGCGCCAGCGCACAGGGGTTAGCTAACTATGGCTACACCTTC.

J is TRBJ1-5 and V is TRBV12-3 or TRBV12-4; 8 bases match TRBD1. The junction had 2 bases not matched to a gene; V was cut back by 5 bases and J by 5 bases. This CDR3 region has 13 residues. The CDR3 here is CASSQDRDQPQHF. CDR3 sequence (DNA): TGTGCCAGCAGTCAGGACAGGGATCAGCCCCAGCATTTT.

This clonotype was recorded only once. The chain uses TRBV3-1 and TRBJ1-2; D is unresolved. Germline V gene sequence: CDR1 LGHDT, CDR2 YNNKEL (reference sequence). V was trimmed by 3 bases and J by 4 bases, leaving 12 bases between them. The CDR3 length is 14 residues. The CDR3 is CASSQEEEGYGYTF. For the CDR3, the DNA is TGTGCCAGCAGCCAGGAAGAAGAAGGCTATGGCTACACCTTC.